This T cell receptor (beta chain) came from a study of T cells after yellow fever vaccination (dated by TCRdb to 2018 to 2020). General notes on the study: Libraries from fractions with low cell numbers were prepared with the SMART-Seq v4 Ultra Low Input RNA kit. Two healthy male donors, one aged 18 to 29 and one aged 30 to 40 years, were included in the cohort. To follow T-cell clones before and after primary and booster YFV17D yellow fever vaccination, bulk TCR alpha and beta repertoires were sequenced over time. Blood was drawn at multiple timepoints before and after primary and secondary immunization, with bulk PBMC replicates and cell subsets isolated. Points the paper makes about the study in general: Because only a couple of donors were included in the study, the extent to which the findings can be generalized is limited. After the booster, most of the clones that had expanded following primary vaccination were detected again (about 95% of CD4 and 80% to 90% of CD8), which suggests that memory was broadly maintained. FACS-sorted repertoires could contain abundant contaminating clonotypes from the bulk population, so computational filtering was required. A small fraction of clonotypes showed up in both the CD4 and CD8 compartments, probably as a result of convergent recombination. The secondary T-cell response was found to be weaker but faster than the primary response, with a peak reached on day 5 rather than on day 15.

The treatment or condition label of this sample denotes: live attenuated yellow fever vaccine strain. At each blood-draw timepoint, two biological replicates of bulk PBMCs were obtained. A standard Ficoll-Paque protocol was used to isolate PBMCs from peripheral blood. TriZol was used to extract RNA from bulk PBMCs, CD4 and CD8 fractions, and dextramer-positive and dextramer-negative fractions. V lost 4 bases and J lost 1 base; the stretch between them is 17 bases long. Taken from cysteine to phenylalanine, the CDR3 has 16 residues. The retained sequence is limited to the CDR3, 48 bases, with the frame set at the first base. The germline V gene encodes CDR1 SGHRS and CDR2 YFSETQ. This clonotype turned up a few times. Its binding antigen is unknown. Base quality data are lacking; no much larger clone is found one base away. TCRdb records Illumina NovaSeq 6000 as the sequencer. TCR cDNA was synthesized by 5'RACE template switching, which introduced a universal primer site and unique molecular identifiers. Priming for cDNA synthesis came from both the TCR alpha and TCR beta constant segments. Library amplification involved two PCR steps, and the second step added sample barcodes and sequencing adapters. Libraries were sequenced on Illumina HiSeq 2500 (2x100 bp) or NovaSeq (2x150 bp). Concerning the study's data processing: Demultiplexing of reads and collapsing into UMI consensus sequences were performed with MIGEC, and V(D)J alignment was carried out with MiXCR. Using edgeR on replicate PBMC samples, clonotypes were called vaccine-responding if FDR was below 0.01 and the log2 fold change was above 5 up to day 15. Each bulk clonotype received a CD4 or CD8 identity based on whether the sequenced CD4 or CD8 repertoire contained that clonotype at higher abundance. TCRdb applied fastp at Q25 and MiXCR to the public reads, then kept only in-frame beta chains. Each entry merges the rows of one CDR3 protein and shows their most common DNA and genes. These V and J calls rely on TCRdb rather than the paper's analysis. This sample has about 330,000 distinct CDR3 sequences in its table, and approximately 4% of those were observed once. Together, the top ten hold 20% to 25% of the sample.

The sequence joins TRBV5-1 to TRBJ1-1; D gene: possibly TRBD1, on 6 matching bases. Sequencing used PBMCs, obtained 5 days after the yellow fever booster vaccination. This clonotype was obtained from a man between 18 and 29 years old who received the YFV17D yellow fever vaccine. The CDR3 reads CASSPRPDSANTEAFF. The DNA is TGCGCCAGCAGCCCCCGCCCGGACAGTGCGAACACTGAAGCTTTCTTT.